The clone carrying this T cell receptor beta chain was recorded at least ten times. With TRAV- and TRBV-specific primers, first-strand cDNA was made, covering the alpha and beta chains. PCR amplification of the TCRs was performed with Phusion for approximately 20 PCR cycles, and it relied on a constant-region primer together with a V-primer adapter. The isolated mRNA underwent amplification through in vitro transcription. MiXCR was run by TCRdb on the reads, yielding one entry per CDR3 protein. The sample holds under 90,000 distinct CDR3 sequences, roughly 17% seen once. The entry originates in a study of low-dose radiotherapy and immunotherapy resistance in tumors. Overall study: Every two weeks, the protocol called for intravenous cyclophosphamide at 200 mg/m2. It was given one day before each radiation and immunotherapy administration.

Noted time point: after trial treatment. This sample's treatment: LDRT plus nivolumab, ipilimumab, low-dose cyclophosphamide and aspirin (RACIN trial). Every donor's regimen consisted of nivolumab, ipilimumab, aspirin, low-dose cyclophosphamide and low-dose radiotherapy. Sequenced material: PBMCs, taken after low-dose radiotherapy plus immunotherapy. The TCR originated in a male donor with prostate cancer.

The CDR3 DNA sequence: TGTGCCAGCAGTTCCCCGGCTAGCGGCTCCTACGAGCAGTACTTC. Its protein product is CASSSPASGSYEQYF. This sequence joins TRBV28 and TRBJ2-7, with 7 positions matching TRBD2. The J segment lost 0 bases and the V segment lost 4 bases, leaving 6 bases of the junction unmatched. The CDR3 loop spans 15 amino acids. Germline V gives CDR1 MDHEN, CDR2 SYDVKM.